The clone carrying this T cell receptor beta chain was observed once. Clones were read by immunoSEQ multiplex PCR, and TCRdb kept only the in-frame ones, dropping some. The sample contains 250,000 to 300,000 clones, under 90% of which appear only once. Germline V CDR1 and CDR2: SNHLY, FYNNEI. V was pared by 2 bases and J by 3 bases, with 6 bases of the junction left unmatched. The CDR3 loop spans 15 amino acids. Cohort assignment relied on participant-reported clinical history. The record originates from a study of blood T cell repertoires in COVID-19. Study overall: Acute-phase and convalescent COVID-19 samples originated in the United States, Italy and Spain.

The origin of this receptor is a woman in her forties or fifties who had been exposed to COVID-19. The chain combines TRBV2 with TRBJ2-7, with TRBD1 identical over 8 bases. The sequenced sample consisted of PBMCs or T cells enriched from blood (not recorded which). Here the CDR3 reads CASSEWTGKLYEQYF. CDR3 bases: TGTGCCAGCAGTGAATGGACAGGGAAGCTCTACGAGCAGTACTTC.